This TCR beta chain originates from a study of cytomegalovirus exposure and HLA in healthy donors. Study context: In an early release, HLA-typed donors contributed about 80 million unique TCR sequences.

Vbeta (60) and Jbeta (13) primers were used in the PCR. The assay was immunoSEQ multiplex PCR, and TCRdb's table has in-frame clones only and misses some. The data contain around 130,000 clones, over 75% of them singletons. With respect to this clone: Its target is unknown.

General study findings and limits: Being indistinguishable, some V segments were excluded, TRBV6-2 and TRBV6-3 among them. Clonal expansion, a later analysis showed, was greater in HLA-associated TCR beta chains than in equally common others.

Trimming stripped 1 base from V and 0 bases from J, with 7 bases between. This CDR3 is built from 15 residues. Germline V gene sequence: CDR1 MNHEY, CDR2 SVGAGI. This TCR was sampled from a man aged 25-45 years in good health and CMV-seronegative. This chain joins TRBV6-5 and TRBJ1-3; D not certain. Sequenced: PBMCs. The CDR3 sequence is CASSYWASSGNTIYF. DNA of the CDR3: TGTGCCAGCAGTTACTGGGCCAGCTCTGGAAACACCATATATTTT.